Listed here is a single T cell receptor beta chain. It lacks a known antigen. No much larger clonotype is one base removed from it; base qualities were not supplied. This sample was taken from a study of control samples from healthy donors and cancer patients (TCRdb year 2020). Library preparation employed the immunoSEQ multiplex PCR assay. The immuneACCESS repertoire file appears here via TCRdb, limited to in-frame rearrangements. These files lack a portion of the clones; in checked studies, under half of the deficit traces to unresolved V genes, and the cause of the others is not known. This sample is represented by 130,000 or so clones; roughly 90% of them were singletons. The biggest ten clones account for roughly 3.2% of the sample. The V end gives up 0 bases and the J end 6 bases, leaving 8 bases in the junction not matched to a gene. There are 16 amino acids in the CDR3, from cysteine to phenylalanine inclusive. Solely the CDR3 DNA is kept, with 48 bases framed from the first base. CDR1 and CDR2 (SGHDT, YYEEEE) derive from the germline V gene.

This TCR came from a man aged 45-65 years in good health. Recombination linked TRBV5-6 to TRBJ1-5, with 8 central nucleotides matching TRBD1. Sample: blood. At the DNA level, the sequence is TGTGCCAGCAGCTTGGGTGGCAGGGGGCTGTTTCAGCCCCAGCATTTT. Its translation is CASSLGGRGLFQPQHF.